One and the same sample provided the 32 T cell receptor beta chains below, sequenced in a study of regulatory T cells in long-lasting Graves disease. CDR3-region Arm-PCR and iRepertoire HTBI primers produced the TCR beta libraries. Each CDR3 protein gets one entry after TCRdb re-called the multiplex PCR reads with MiXCR. The sample carries roughly 360,000 distinct CDR3 sequences, roughly 23% recorded once. The sample's time point: persistent/refractory GD, antithyroid drugs over 5 years with positive TRAb. RNA extracted from PBMCs served as the sequencing template. The starting material was peripheral blood mononuclear cells (PBMCs), obtained when the disease was refractory, from a patient treated with antithyroid drugs. These receptors came from a woman aged 40 to 55 with Graves disease.

This clonotype occurred many times. The gene calls are TRBV11-2 and TRBJ2-7; D uncertain. Trimming cost V 0 bases and J 2 bases, with 8 bases left between them. CDR1 is SGHAT and CDR2 is FQNNGV in the germline V gene. The CDR3 extends over 14 amino acids. Here the CDR3 DNA reads TGTGCCAGCAGCTTAGAGCAGGTAACCTACGAGCAGTACTTC. Protein product: CASSLEQVTYEQYF.

V and J are TRBV11-2 and TRBJ2-7; the match to TRBD2 covers 8 bases. V dropped 5 bases and J dropped 0; count of bases not matched to a gene: 15. The CDR3 consists of 18 residues. Germline assignment: CDR1 SGHAT and CDR2 FQNNGV. In DNA, the CDR3 is TGTGCCAGCAGCACACTCGGGGTGAGGCGGGAGGACTCCTACGAGCAGTACTTC. Its protein is CASSTLGVRREDSYEQYF.

The rearrangement uses TRBV27 and TRBJ2-3; 8 nucleotides match TRBD1. Germline assignment: CDR1 MNHEY and CDR2 SMNVEV (reference sequence). The CDR3 is 15 amino acids. V dropped 7 bases and J dropped 0; count of bases not matched to a gene: 6. CDR3 in amino acids: CASTRRTGSTDTQYF. CDR3 nucleotides: TGTGCCAGCACCAGGAGGACAGGGAGCACAGATACGCAGTATTTT.

In its sample, this clonotype was seen a few times. J is TRBJ2-5 and V is TRBV7-9; D possibly corresponds to TRBD1 (6 bases). V lost 6 bases, J lost 0 bases, and 20 bases lay in between. Looked up from germline, CDR1 is SEHNR and CDR2 is FQNEAQ (reference sequence). This CDR3 has 17 amino acids. The CDR3 is CASRIKVTGQDQETQYF. The CDR3 nucleotides are TGTGCCAGCAGAATAAAGGTTACAGGGCAGGACCAAGAGACCCAGTACTTC.

This clonotype occurred many times. The chain is built from TRBV7-9 and TRBJ2-7; possible D gene TRBD1, 5 bases. From germline, CDR1 is SEHNR and CDR2 FQNEAQ (reference sequence). The CDR3 is made up of 15 amino acids. The ends were cut back, 1 base at V and 2 bases at J, with 12 bases in the middle. The CDR3 sequence: CASSLVLTATYEQYF. DNA of the CDR3: TGTGCCAGCAGCTTAGTACTGACAGCAACCTACGAGCAGTACTTC.

This clonotype was seen repeatedly, ten times or more. The chain couples TRBV11-2 to TRBJ2-2; 7 positions agree with TRBD1. The length of the CDR3 is 14 residues. Per the germline V gene, CDR1 is SGHAT and CDR2 is FQNNGV. The ends lost 1 base at V and 12 bases at J; junction bases unmatched: 8. Here the CDR3 reads CASSLVTGVGKLFF. CDR3 bases: TGTGCCAGCAGCTTAGTCACAGGGGTTGGGAAGCTGTTTTTT. Looking up the rest from reference TRBV11-2 and TRBJ2-2 gives the full variable domain: EAGVAQSPRYKIIEKRQSVAFWCNPISGHATLYWYQQILGQGPKLLIQFQNNGVVDDSQLPKDRFSAERLKGVDSTLKIQPAKLEDSAVYLCASSLVTGVGKLFFGEGSRLTVL.

In its sample, this clonotype was seen many times. This chain uses TRBV11-3 with TRBJ2-5; D possibly uses TRBD1 or TRBD2 (5 bases each). The V end was cut by 6 bases, the J end by 0 bases, with 14 bases between. The CDR3 sequence is 15 residues long. CDR1 is SGHNT, CDR2 YENEEA, per germline. The CDR3: CASSKSGTDQETQYF. As DNA, the CDR3 is TGTGCCAGCAGTAAGTCCGGGACGGACCAAGAGACCCAGTACTTC.

This clonotype was recorded at least ten times. V and J are TRBV28 and TRBJ2-7; 10 positions agree with TRBD2. Germline CDR1 MDHEN, CDR2 SYDVKM. There are 19 residues in the CDR3. The trim removed 5 bases at V and 2 bases at J, leaving 18 bases unmatched. CDR3: CASSPSYTSGNLVTYEQYF. In nucleotides, the CDR3 is TGTGCCAGCAGTCCCTCCTATACTAGCGGGAATCTAGTAACCTACGAGCAGTACTTC.

The chain recombines TRBV5-1 with TRBJ2-1; 9 bases align to TRBD2. Germline CDR1 reads SGHRS; CDR2 reads YFSETQ. This CDR3 spans 15 amino acids. With V trimmed by 7 bases and J by 8 bases, 13 bases remained unmatched. Written as DNA, the CDR3 is TGCGCCAGCCGACGGGAGCTAGCGGGAAATTATGAGCAGTTCTTC. Translation: CASRRELAGNYEQFF.

This clonotype was counted only a few times. The chain carries TRBV2 and TRBJ2-1, with 13 bases identical to TRBD2. From germline, CDR1 is SNHLY and CDR2 FYNNEI. Unmatched junction bases numbered 5, after V lost 8 bases and J lost 4 bases. There are 15 residues in the CDR3. The DNA of the CDR3 is TGTGCCAGCCAGGGGACTAGCGGGATATACAATGAGCAGTTCTTC. Encoded protein: CASQGTSGIYNEQFF.

This clonotype was detected only a few times. The CDR3 DNA reads TGTGCCAGCTCACCCAGACAGGGACTAATGGAGCAGTACTTC. Amino acids: CASSPRQGLMEQYF. V and J are TRBV18 and TRBJ2-7; D is tentatively TRBD1 or TRBD2 (7 bases each). V was pared by 3 bases and J by 7 bases, with 16 bases between. This CDR3 contains 14 residues. Germline values: CDR1 KGHSH, CDR2 LQKENI.

Ten or more counts support this clonotype. This chain joins TRBV10-1 and TRBJ1-4; no clear D. Trimming took off 1 base at V and 7 bases at J, with 13 bases between the two ends. The CDR3 is 15 amino acids. Germline CDR1 WNHNN, CDR2 SYGVQD (reference sequence). CDR3 amino acids: CASSEFRGVGEKLFF. CDR3 in DNA: TGCGCCAGCAGTGAGTTCCGCGGAGTAGGTGAAAAACTGTTTTTT.

This chain links TRBV10-3 with TRBJ1-2; maybe TRBD1 (5 bases). Germline V gene sequence: CDR1 ENHRY, CDR2 SYGVKD. Trimming shortened V by 4 bases and J by 5 bases, and 17 bases separated the two germline ends. The length of the CDR3 is 15 residues. The CDR3 protein is CAISAPDSPWYGYTF. The CDR3 nucleotides read TGTGCCATCAGTGCCCCTGACAGTCCTTGGTATGGCTACACCTTC.

The rearrangement joins TRBV27 to TRBJ1-3; no clear D. Germline CDR1 MNHEY, CDR2 SMNVEV (reference sequence). There are 14 residues in the CDR3. The V end was cut by 3 bases, the J end by 5 bases, with 11 bases between. The CDR3 DNA follows: TGTGCCAGCAGTTTGGAGTTCGGCCGAAACACCATATATTTT. Translation: CASSLEFGRNTIYF.

The gene calls are TRBV5-1 and TRBJ2-2; TRBD2 might be the D (6 bases). The germline V gene encodes CDR1 SGHRS and CDR2 YFSETQ. The CDR3 length is 13 residues. Between the trimmed V and J ends, which lost 4 bases and 7 bases, there was a span of 11 bases. The CDR3, as DNA: TGCGCCAGCAGCCGGGGGTCCTACGGGGAGCTGTTTTTT. Protein product: CASSRGSYGELFF.

In this sample, this clonotype turned up many times. The chain couples TRBV28 to TRBJ1-5, with TRBD1 matching 10 bases. The CDR3 sequence is 14 residues long. In germline, CDR1 is MDHEN, CDR2 SYDVKM. Unmatched junction bases numbered 10, after V lost 10 bases and J lost 7 bases. CDR3 sequence (DNA): TGTGCCACAAAAACCGGGACAGGGGTGCAGCCCCAGCATTTT. It is translated as CATKTGTGVQPQHF.

The chain uses TRBV7-8 and TRBJ2-3; no firm D call. V was shortened by 4 bases and J by 6 bases, with 23 bases between the two germline ends. The CDR3 has 17 residues. CDR1 is SGHVS and CDR2 is FQNEAQ in the germline V gene. CDR3 region: CASSSGFGQPAWDTQYF. CDR3 bases: TGTGCCAGCAGCTCCGGATTCGGGCAGCCCGCCTGGGATACGCAGTATTTT.

Many counts were recorded for this clonotype. CDR3 in amino acids: CASSSPGLAGTGELFF. The CDR3 bases are TGTGCCAGCAGTTCTCCGGGACTAGCTGGCACCGGGGAGCTGTTTTTT. The chain joins TRBV28 to TRBJ2-2; 9 bases are a match to TRBD2. Germline V gene data show CDR1 as MDHEN and CDR2 as SYDVKM. The CDR3 is 16 amino acids. Unmatched junction bases numbered 7, after V lost 4 bases and J lost 4 bases.

A few counts support this clonotype. The V and J genes are TRBV27 and TRBJ2-7; D possibly matches TRBD1 or TRBD2 (5 bases each). This CDR3 has 20 amino acids. V was clipped by 6 bases and J by 4 bases, with 34 bases between them. CDR1 and CDR2 from the germline V gene are MNHEY and SMNVEV (reference sequence). CDR3 coding DNA: TGTGCCAGCAGCCCTACTGACGTGGGACGCCTCCGTAAATTCGTTTACGAGCAGTACTTC. Amino acids: CASSPTDVGRLRKFVYEQYF.

This clonotype was counted only a few times. The chain is built from TRBV6-1 and TRBJ2-1; 12 nucleotides match TRBD2. The V gene end was trimmed by 4 bases and the J gene end by 8 bases; junction bases not matched to a gene: 12. The CDR3 length is 17 residues. Germline loops: CDR1 MNHNS, CDR2 SASEGT. The CDR3 spells CASSANPGLAGGYEQFF. The DNA of the CDR3 is TGTGCCAGCAGTGCCAACCCGGGGCTAGCGGGAGGGTATGAGCAGTTCTTC.

This clonotype was counted ten times or more. The genes are TRBV27 and TRBJ2-7; no clear D. Between the trimmed V and J ends, which lost 7 bases and 5 bases, there was a span of 15 bases. Germline V CDR1 and CDR2: MNHEY, SMNVEV (reference sequence). This CDR3 region has 13 residues. CDR3 in amino acids: CASTSQSTHEQYF. The CDR3, as DNA: TGTGCCAGCACCTCACAATCGACCCACGAGCAGTACTTC.

The chain has TRBV11-2 and TRBJ2-2, with a possible D match to TRBD2 (6 bases). V gave up 5 bases and J gave up 0 bases, with 16 bases separating them. The CDR3 totals 17 residues. The germline gives CDR1 SGHAT, CDR2 FQNNGV. The CDR3 DNA follows: TGTGCCAGCAGCCACTACGGCGGGACGTCGAACACCGGGGAGCTGTTTTTT. This encodes CASSHYGGTSNTGELFF. Full variable domain (missing parts from reference TRBV11-2 and TRBJ2-2): EAGVAQSPRYKIIEKRQSVAFWCNPISGHATLYWYQQILGQGPKLLIQFQNNGVVDDSQLPKDRFSAERLKGVDSTLKIQPAKLEDSAVYLCASSHYGGTSNTGELFFGEGSRLTVL.

This clonotype was picked up a small number of times. Sequence at one end of the junction differs from germline and may be a read error. The gene calls are TRBV6-4 and TRBJ2-7; D unclear. The CDR3 covers 15 residues. Germline CDR1 MRHNA, CDR2 SNTAGT. The CDR3 DNA is TGTGCCAGCAGTTACTCGATGGGCCCTCAGTACGAGCAGTACTTC. Amino acid sequence: CASSYSMGPQYEQYF.

For this clonotype: At one of its ends the junction is not consistent with the germline gene, which may arise from a read error. This chain links TRBV18 with TRBJ2-4; a weak D match, TRBD2 (5 bases). Germline CDR1 is KGHSH and CDR2 is LQKENI. The CDR3 totals 16 residues. This CDR3 reads CASSPRGNVAKNIQYF. The CDR3 DNA reads as TGTGCCAGCTCTCCACGGGGTAACGTAGCCAAAAACATTCAGTACTTC.

This clonotype showed up many times. The chain joins TRBV13 to TRBJ1-2, with unresolved D. CDR3 length equals 16 residues. Trimming stripped 0 bases from V and 7 bases from J, with 18 bases between. Germline values: CDR1 PRHDT, CDR2 FYEKMQ (reference sequence). The chain's CDR3 is CASSLGSRSGMRGYTF. CDR3 nucleotides: TGTGCCAGCAGCTTAGGCAGCAGGTCGGGTATGCGTGGCTACACCTTC.

The V call is TRBV7-9, the J call TRBJ2-7; tentative D call: TRBD2 (7 bases). Germline V CDR1 and CDR2: SEHNR, FQNEAQ (reference sequence). Trimming stripped 4 bases from V and 2 bases from J, with 12 bases between. The CDR3 has 14 residues. CDR3 coding DNA: TGTGCCAGCAGCTCGTCGGGGGGCCCCTACGAGCAGTACTTC. It encodes CASSSSGGPYEQYF.

In this sample, this clonotype turned up many times. The chain has TRBV28 and TRBJ1-1; D is possibly TRBD1 (5 bases). The V end was cut by 5 bases, the J end by 5 bases, with 15 bases between. Per germline, CDR1 MDHEN and CDR2 SYDVKM. The CDR3 contains 14 residues. CDR3: CASSAQARGTEAFF. The CDR3 DNA follows: TGTGCCAGCAGTGCACAGGCCCGTGGGACTGAAGCTTTCTTT.

This clonotype was counted only a few times. The chain is built from TRBV20-1 and TRBJ2-2; TRBD2 agrees at 7 bases. This CDR3 is built from 17 residues. The V segment lost 3 bases and the J segment 7 bases; nucleotides outside the gene matches: 17. Germline CDR1 reads DFQATT; CDR2 reads SNEGSKA (reference sequence). This CDR3 is CSARRERTHHDGGELFF. The CDR3 DNA sequence: TGCAGTGCTAGGCGGGAGCGCACCCACCACGACGGCGGGGAGCTGTTTTTT.

This clonotype has just a few counts. It may be a read error: a sequence one base away is much more abundant. The chain carries TRBV7-8 and TRBJ2-4; D is possibly TRBD2 (6 bases). The length of the CDR3 is 15 residues. The germline CDR1 and CDR2 sequences are SGHVS and FQNEAQ. Trimming took off 5 bases at V and 4 bases at J, with 15 bases between the two ends. CDR3 in amino acids: CASSPPMGGKNIQYF. Here the CDR3 DNA reads TGTGCCAGCAGCCCCCCGATGGGAGGTAAAAACATTCAGTACTTC.

This clonotype showed up many times. The chain links TRBV28 to TRBJ1-2; no clear D gene. CDR1 and CDR2 (germline): MDHEN, SYDVKM. The CDR3 spans 12 residues. Trimming took off 7 bases at V and 4 bases at J, with 10 bases between the two ends. Here the CDR3 DNA reads TGTGCCAGCAAAGGAAACCTCTATGGCTACACCTTC. This encodes CASKGNLYGYTF.

The CDR3 loop reads CSVAGSDTEAFF. The CDR3 nucleotides read TGCAGCGTTGCCGGGTCGGACACTGAAGCTTTCTTT. The chain carries TRBV29-1 and TRBJ1-1, with D hard to call. V lost 4 bases to trimming and J lost 3 bases, with 9 bases between them. Germline CDR1 reads SQVTM; CDR2 reads ANQGSEA. The CDR3 sequence is 12 residues long. Complete variable domain (other parts from reference TRBV29-1 and TRBJ1-1): SAVISQKPSRDICQRGTSLTIQCQVDSQVTMMFWYRQQPGQSLTLIATANQGSEATYESGFVIDKFPISRPNLTFSTLTVSNMSPEDSSIYLCSVAGSDTEAFFGQGTRLTVV.

CDR3 sequence reads: CASSQEKGEQYF. The DNA for the CDR3 is TGTGCCAGCAGCCAAGAGAAGGGCGAGCAGTACTTC. The chain links TRBV3-1 to TRBJ2-7; D unresolved. The CDR3 sequence is 12 residues long. Germline CDR1 is LGHDT and CDR2 is YNNKEL (reference sequence). Trimming shortened V by 0 bases and J by 6 bases, and 6 bases separated the two germline ends.